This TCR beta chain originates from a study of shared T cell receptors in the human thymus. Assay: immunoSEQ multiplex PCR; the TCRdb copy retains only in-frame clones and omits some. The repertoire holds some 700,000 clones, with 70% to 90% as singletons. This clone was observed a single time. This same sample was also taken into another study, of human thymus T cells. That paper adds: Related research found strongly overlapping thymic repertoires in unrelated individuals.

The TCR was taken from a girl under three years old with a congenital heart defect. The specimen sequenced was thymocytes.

As DNA, the CDR3 is TGTGCCAGCAGTTACGCGGTCGCCGGACAGGCAGATACGCAGTATTTT. Residues: CASSYAVAGQADTQYF. J is TRBJ2-3 and V is TRBV6-6; 7 bases map to TRBD1. The CDR3 sequence is 16 residues long. Per the germline V gene, CDR1 is MNHNY and CDR2 is SVGAGI (reference sequence). Unmatched junction bases numbered 9, after V lost 2 bases and J lost 4 bases.